This T cell receptor beta chain is drawn from a study of blood T cell repertoires in COVID-19. Study details: Sites across the United States, Italy and Spain contributed samples from acute and convalescent COVID-19. T cells, B-cell-depleted T cells, or PBMCs provided the cDNA or gDNA that served as material.

CDR3 size: 16 residues. The V end lost 1 base, the J end lost 5 bases, and 18 bases lay between the germline ends. Germline V gene data show CDR1 as SGHKS and CDR2 as YYEKEE (reference sequence). In the original workflow: Estimation of nucleated cell counts relied on the amplification of reference gene primers. TCRdb keeps only in-frame clones here, not all; method: immunoSEQ multiplex PCR. V, J and clone size reflect that table, while D and trimming were determined from the DNA. Of roughly 91,000 clones in the sample, around four fifths were seen once. The sample taken for sequencing was peripheral blood. This receptor was obtained from a man in his 70s with acute or convalescent COVID-19. V is TRBV5-5 and J is TRBJ2-5, with a possible D match to TRBD1 (6 bases). As DNA, the CDR3 is TGTGCCAGCAGCTTGCGGCCAGGGACAAGGGGGGAGACCCAGTACTTC. It is translated as CASSLRPGTRGETQYF.